Listed here are 5 T cell receptor beta chains from one sample, sequenced in a study of molecular identifiers for immune sequencing clone quantification. From the PCR reads, TCRdb called clonotypes with MiXCR, one entry per CDR3 protein. The table has some 590,000 distinct CDR3 sequences, about 25% seen once. The sequencing sample was made of naive CD8+ T cells from blood, with Jurkat cell RNA spiked in. Subset noted: FACS-sorted CD8+CD4-CCR7+CD45RA+ naive T cells. The receptors derive from a human donor in good health. Some libraries in this study had Jurkat cell RNA spiked in.

About this clonotype itself: This may be a read error: a much more frequent sequence differs by one nucleotide. The J gene is TRBJ2-6, the V gene TRBV13, with D possibly matching TRBD2 (7 bases). This CDR3 has 18 amino acids. Germline V gives CDR1 PRHDT, CDR2 FYEKMQ (reference sequence). The chain's CDR3 is CASSLSLNGGQGADVLTF. CDR3 DNA sequence: TGTGCCAGCAGCTTATCGCTAAACGGGGGGCAAGGGGCCGACGTCCTGACTTTC.

Only a few counts were recorded for this clonotype. The V call is TRBV11-2, the J call TRBJ2-3, with D maybe TRBD2 (5 bases). Germline assignment: CDR1 SGHAT and CDR2 FQNNGV. Trimming left V 1 base short and J 6 bases short, with 14 bases between. The CDR3 length is 15 residues. This chain's CDR3 is CASSLVGGRPDTQYF. The CDR3 DNA sequence: TGTGCCAGCAGCTTAGTTGGCGGGCGCCCCGATACGCAGTATTTT.

A few counts support this clonotype. CDR3 in amino acids: CASSETGPSNQPQHF. Written as DNA, the CDR3 is TGTGCCAGCAGCGAGACAGGACCTAGCAATCAGCCCCAGCATTTT. The V gene is TRBV28, the J gene TRBJ1-5; TRBD1 is a possible D gene (6 bases). V was cut by 6 bases and J by 0 bases, with 12 bases left in between. The germline V gene encodes CDR1 MDHEN and CDR2 SYDVKM. CDR3 size: 15 residues.

Concerning this clonotype itself: This may stem from a read error, because a much larger clone lies one nucleotide away. This chain links TRBV28 with TRBJ2-5; TRBD2 matches at 7 bases. The CDR3 is 19 amino acids. V lost 3 bases to trimming and J lost 7 bases; unmatched junction nucleotides: 23. CDR1 and CDR2 (germline): MDHEN, SYDVKM. The CDR3 here is CASSFPHPLRGGSRGTQYF. CDR3 nucleotides: TGTGCCAGCAGTTTCCCCCACCCCCTTAGGGGCGGGAGTCGAGGGACCCAGTACTTC. Supplemented by reference TRBV28 and TRBJ2-5, the full variable domain reads DVKVTQSSRYLVKRTGEKVFLECVQDMDHENMFWYRQDPGLGLRLIYFSYDVKMKEKGDIPEGYSVSREKKERFSLILESASTNQTSMYLCASSFPHPLRGGSRGTQYFGPGTRLLVL.

This clonotype has ten or more counts. This chain connects TRBV2 to TRBJ2-3; 9 positions match TRBD2. V lost 0 bases, J lost 2 bases, and 6 bases stayed unmatched. Per the germline V gene, CDR1 is SNHLY and CDR2 is FYNNEI. The CDR3 length is 17 residues. CDR3 region: CASSEAGAGGPTDTQYF. CDR3 sequence (DNA): TGTGCCAGCAGTGAAGCAGGCGCGGGGGGGCCCACAGATACGCAGTATTTT.